What follows is one T cell receptor beta chain and its context. Separate cDNA molecules received unique molecular identifiers, which the library attached to them. Authors' processing steps: Samples had a median of 95,638 TCRs, ranging about 20,000 to 690,600. A single record per CDR3 protein comes from TCRdb applying MiXCR to the reads. The V and J calls reflect TCRdb's pipeline rather than the authors' work. The sample lists 1,500 to 2,000 distinct CDR3 sequences; approximately 53% were seen once. As for treatment: therapeutic diphenylcyclopropenone sensitization with weekly scalp DPC. Alopecia patients deemed DPC-suitable, aged 18 to 70, excluding pregnancy. This sample was included in a study of human T cells and chemical hapten exposure. Study overall: TCR yields per sample varied mostly from small pooled library volume differences.

CDR3 length: 17 residues. V lost 4 bases to trimming and J lost 1 base; unmatched junction nucleotides: 9. The specimen was whole blood, collected before DPC sensitization or 2, 6, or about 24 weeks after (not recorded which). The TCR was taken from an adult with alopecia areata. Some clones in this sample may be carry-over from other donors' samples. This table probably holds off-target reads from a library built for another chain. This chain uses TRBV12-3 or TRBV12-4 with TRBJ2-4, with 8 bases that match TRBD1. CDR3 sequence (DNA): TGTGCCAGCAGTTCCCAGGGGACAGGACTGGCCAAAAACATTCAGTACTTC. Its protein product is CASSSQGTGLAKNIQYF.